This passage covers 23 T cell receptor beta chains from one sample sequenced in a study of blood T cell repertoires in COVID-19. Generated by immunoSEQ multiplex PCR, the TCRdb table keeps only in-frame clones and is missing some. Here the sample spans approximately 230,000 clones, about 80% being singletons. Sequencing was carried out using PBMCs or T cells enriched from blood (not recorded which). The receptors shown here come from a man between 35 and 55 years old who had recovered from COVID-19.

This clone was seen only a few times. The chain carries TRBV18 and TRBJ2-7; D perhaps matches TRBD2 (6 bases). The CDR3 extends over 13 amino acids. Deletions cut 8 bases from V and 5 bases from J, with 16 bases between. Germline assignment: CDR1 KGHSH and CDR2 LQKENI. Here the CDR3 DNA reads TGTGCCAGCCGGGCGGGACCGTACCACGAGCAGTACTTC. As protein: CASRAGPYHEQYF.

In its sample, this clone was seen a few times. The chain has TRBV5-1 and TRBJ2-1, with TRBD2 matching over 8 bases. V lost 2 bases, J lost 5 bases, and 12 bases stayed unmatched. Germline CDR1 reads SGHRS; CDR2 reads YFSETQ. CDR3 length equals 17 residues. The CDR3 bases are TGCGCCAGCAGCTTTTACGGGAGGGCCCGGAGAGACAATGAGCAGTTCTTC. This sequence encodes CASSFYGRARRDNEQFF.

The chain is built from TRBV6-2 or TRBV6-3 and TRBJ2-7; possible D gene TRBD2, 6 bases. Germline V gene data show CDR1 as MNHEY and CDR2 as SVGEGT. The CDR3 is 16 amino acids. Trimming cost V 2 bases and J 5 bases, with 19 bases left between them. The CDR3 loop is CASSYVPGVLRNEQYF. The CDR3 nucleotides read TGTGCCAGCAGTTACGTCCCGGGGGTCCTAAGGAACGAGCAGTACTTC.

The rearrangement links TRBV18 to TRBJ2-1; 10 nucleotides line up with TRBD1. The CDR3 is 17 amino acids. J gave up 4 bases and V 3 bases, and 9 bases lay outside the gene matches. Germline-derived CDR1 and CDR2 are KGHSH and LQKENI. CDR3 sequence: CASSPGQGSSGYNEQFF. DNA for the CDR3: TGTGCCAGCTCACCGGGACAGGGGTCCTCAGGGTACAATGAGCAGTTCTTC.

This chain joins TRBV19 and TRBJ2-7, with D possibly matching TRBD2 (6 bases). Looked up from germline, CDR1 is LNHDA and CDR2 is SQIVND (reference sequence). This CDR3 is built from 14 residues. V lost 4 bases and J 2 bases, leaving 12 bases between the germline ends. This CDR3 reads CASSTRDSTYEQYF. DNA of the CDR3: TGTGCCAGTAGTACAAGGGACTCCACCTACGAGCAGTACTTC.

This clone was detected only a few times. The chain carries TRBV5-6 and TRBJ1-4, with TRBD1 identical over 9 bases. V shed 2 bases, J shed 7 bases, and the junction held 9 bases outside the gene matches. CDR3 length: 16 amino acids. CDR1 and CDR2 (germline): SGHDT, YYEEEE. CDR3 amino acids: CASSLNPGQGVEKLFF. The CDR3 DNA sequence: TGTGCCAGCAGCTTAAACCCGGGACAGGGTGTTGAAAAACTGTTTTTT.

This chain links TRBV6-4 with TRBJ2-1, with 12 bases lining up with TRBD1. The CDR3 extends over 14 amino acids. Germline V gene data show CDR1 as MRHNA and CDR2 as SNTAGT. V lost 4 bases, J lost 8 bases, and 3 bases stayed unmatched. Here the CDR3 DNA reads TGTGCCAGCAGTGCTGGGACAGGGGGCGATGAGCAGTTCTTC. Translated, it gives CASSAGTGGDEQFF.

This clone occurred a few times. The DNA of the CDR3 is TGTGCCGCCGGGGGGGTTGGAAACACCATATATTTT. Translated, it gives CAAGGVGNTIYF. V gene TRBV10-3 combines with J gene TRBJ1-3, with D possibly being TRBD1 (5 bases). V lost 11 bases, J lost 3 bases, and 11 bases lay in between. Germline V gene sequence: CDR1 ENHRY, CDR2 SYGVKD. The CDR3 has 12 residues.

The chain has TRBV30 and TRBJ1-5; D is uncertain. Germline V lookup: CDR1 GTSNPN, CDR2 SVGIG (reference sequence). The CDR3 loop spans 15 amino acids. V lost 1 base and J 0 bases, leaving 10 bases between the germline ends. The CDR3 DNA is TGTGCCTGGAGTGGACTCGGGGTTAGCAATCAGCCCCAGCATTTT. Its protein is CAWSGLGVSNQPQHF.

Here the CDR3 DNA reads TGCGCCAGCAGTGAGGTAGGGACTAGCGGGAGGGAGAACTACGAGCAGTACTTC. This encodes CASSEVGTSGRENYEQYF. This chain connects TRBV10-2 to TRBJ2-7; TRBD2 matches at 16 bases. Germline assignment: CDR1 WSHSY and CDR2 SAAADI. The trim removed 2 bases at V and 3 bases at J, leaving 7 bases unmatched. This CDR3 region has 18 residues.

This sequence joins TRBV4-2 and TRBJ1-2; 9 positions agree with TRBD1. Trimming cost V 5 bases and J 6 bases; bases outside gene matches: 4. Germline V gene lookup returns CDR1 LGHNA and CDR2 YNFKEQ. The CDR3 length is 13 residues. The CDR3 here is CASSSGQGDGYTF. The DNA of the CDR3 is TGTGCCAGCAGCTCGGGACAGGGTGATGGCTACACCTTC.

The chain joins TRBV6-5 to TRBJ2-1; D is perhaps TRBD1 (6 bases). This CDR3 is 13 amino acids long. CDR1 MNHEY and CDR2 SVGAGI come from the germline V gene. V was pared by 2 bases and J by 6 bases, with 8 bases between. The CDR3 loop reads CASSYRDTNEQFF. The CDR3 DNA sequence: TGTGCCAGCAGTTACCGGGACACCAATGAGCAGTTCTTC.

V and J are TRBV28 and TRBJ1-1; D might be TRBD1 (5 bases). Germline CDR1 reads MDHEN; CDR2 reads SYDVKM. The CDR3 extends over 15 amino acids. Deletions cut 1 base from V and 8 bases from J, with 17 bases between. This CDR3 reads CASSLLDTIREEAFF. The CDR3 DNA is TGTGCCAGCAGTTTATTGGACACCATCCGAGAGGAAGCTTTCTTT.

The V gene is TRBV10-3, the J gene TRBJ1-6; TRBD1 matches 8 bases. The CDR3 length is 16 residues. Germline CDR1 and CDR2: ENHRY and SYGVKD. V was pared by 4 bases and J by 8 bases, with 10 bases of the junction left unmatched. DNA for the CDR3: TGTGCCATCAGTGCCCACGACAGGGGATTTGATTCACCCCTCCACTTT. This encodes CAISAHDRGFDSPLHF.

This clone was detected only once. The rearrangement links TRBV7-3 to TRBJ2-7, with 8 bases that match TRBD1. In germline, CDR1 is SGHTA, CDR2 FQGTGA. V was clipped by 5 bases and J by 6 bases; unmatched bases: 6. The CDR3 has 13 residues. This CDR3 is CASSLGQGGEQYF. CDR3 DNA sequence: TGTGCCAGCAGCCTAGGACAGGGCGGCGAGCAGTACTTC.

This clone was counted once. V is TRBV10-1 and J is TRBJ1-1; maybe TRBD1 (5 bases). V dropped 5 bases and J dropped 11 bases, with 12 bases sitting between them. This CDR3 region has 11 residues. The V gene's germline CDR1 is WNHNN and CDR2 SYGVQD (reference sequence). The CDR3 DNA is TGCGCCAGCAGTTCAGGGTATGCGGCTTTCTTT. Its protein is CASSSGYAAFF.

Only one count was recorded for this clone. The gene calls are TRBV6-5 and TRBJ1-4, with a tentative D call TRBD1 (5 bases). Germline loops: CDR1 MNHEY, CDR2 SVGAGI. The CDR3 is 15 amino acids. The V end lost 5 bases, the J end lost 0 bases, and 10 bases lay between the germline ends. The DNA of the CDR3 is TGTGCCAGCAGTCCCGGACATGCAACTAATGAAAAACTGTTTTTT. Its translation is CASSPGHATNEKLFF.

J is TRBJ1-2 and V is TRBV4-1; TRBD1 is a possible D gene (6 bases). Germline lookup yields CDR1 MGHRA and CDR2 YSYEKL. V was cut by 1 base and J by 4 bases, with 13 bases left in between. The CDR3 runs to 15 residues. The CDR3 bases are TGCGCCAGCAGCCAAGGTACAGGGCTTCCCTATGGCTACACCTTC. Protein: CASSQGTGLPYGYTF.

This chain links TRBV5-1 with TRBJ1-4; D possibly corresponds to TRBD1 (5 bases). Trimming took 0 bases from V and 7 from J, leaving 13 bases between them. The CDR3 has 15 residues. The germline CDR1 and CDR2 sequences are SGHRS and YFSETQ. The chain's CDR3 is CASSLATGGSEKLFF. The CDR3, as DNA: TGCGCCAGCAGCTTGGCGACCGGGGGAAGTGAAAAACTGTTTTTT. Combining the CDR3 with reference TRBV5-1 and TRBJ1-4 gives the whole variable domain KAGVTQTPRYLIKTRGQQVTLSCSPISGHRSVSWYQQTPGQGLQFLFEYFSETQRNKGNFPGRFSGRQFSNSRSEMNVSTLELGDSALYLCASSLATGGSEKLFFGSGTQLSVL.

This clone was recorded only once. The CDR3 DNA is TGTGCCAGCAGCCCTAGTAACAATGAGCAGTTCTTC. It codes for CASSPSNNEQFF. This chain connects TRBV9 to TRBJ2-1; D gene ambiguous. The CDR3 runs 12 residues. Germline CDR1 reads SGDLS; CDR2 reads YYNGEE. Trimming took 4 bases from V and 5 from J, leaving 7 bases between them.

The CDR3 DNA follows: TGTGCCAGCAGCCACCGCAATGAGGGCAATCAGCCCCAGCATTTT. Protein: CASSHRNEGNQPQHF. The chain employs TRBV28 and TRBJ1-5, with D unclear. The CDR3 is 15 amino acids. In germline, CDR1 is MDHEN, CDR2 SYDVKM. The V gene lost 6 bases and the J gene lost 2 bases, with 14 bases spanning the gap. Full variable domain (rest looked up from reference TRBV28 and TRBJ1-5): DVKVTQSSRYLVKRTGEKVFLECVQDMDHENMFWYRQDPGLGLRLIYFSYDVKMKEKGDIPEGYSVSREKKERFSLILESASTNQTSMYLCASSHRNEGNQPQHFGDGTRLSIL.

V is TRBV2 and J is TRBJ1-6, with D uncertain. Germline V gene lookup returns CDR1 SNHLY and CDR2 FYNNEI. V was trimmed by 7 bases and J by 0 bases, leaving 4 bases between them. CDR3 length: 13 amino acids. In nucleotides, the CDR3 is TGTGCCAGCACTAGCTCCTATAATTCACCCCTCCACTTT. Protein: CASTSSYNSPLHF.

The CDR3 spells CASSLGRGRSHNEQFF. In nucleotides, the CDR3 is TGTGCCAGCAGCTTAGGTCGTGGGAGGTCACACAATGAGCAGTTCTTC. The rearrangement joins TRBV7-8 to TRBJ2-1, with D possibly being TRBD2 (6 bases). Germline V gene sequence: CDR1 SGHVS, CDR2 FQNEAQ. V lost 1 base to trimming and J lost 5 bases, with 15 bases between them. The CDR3 has 16 residues.